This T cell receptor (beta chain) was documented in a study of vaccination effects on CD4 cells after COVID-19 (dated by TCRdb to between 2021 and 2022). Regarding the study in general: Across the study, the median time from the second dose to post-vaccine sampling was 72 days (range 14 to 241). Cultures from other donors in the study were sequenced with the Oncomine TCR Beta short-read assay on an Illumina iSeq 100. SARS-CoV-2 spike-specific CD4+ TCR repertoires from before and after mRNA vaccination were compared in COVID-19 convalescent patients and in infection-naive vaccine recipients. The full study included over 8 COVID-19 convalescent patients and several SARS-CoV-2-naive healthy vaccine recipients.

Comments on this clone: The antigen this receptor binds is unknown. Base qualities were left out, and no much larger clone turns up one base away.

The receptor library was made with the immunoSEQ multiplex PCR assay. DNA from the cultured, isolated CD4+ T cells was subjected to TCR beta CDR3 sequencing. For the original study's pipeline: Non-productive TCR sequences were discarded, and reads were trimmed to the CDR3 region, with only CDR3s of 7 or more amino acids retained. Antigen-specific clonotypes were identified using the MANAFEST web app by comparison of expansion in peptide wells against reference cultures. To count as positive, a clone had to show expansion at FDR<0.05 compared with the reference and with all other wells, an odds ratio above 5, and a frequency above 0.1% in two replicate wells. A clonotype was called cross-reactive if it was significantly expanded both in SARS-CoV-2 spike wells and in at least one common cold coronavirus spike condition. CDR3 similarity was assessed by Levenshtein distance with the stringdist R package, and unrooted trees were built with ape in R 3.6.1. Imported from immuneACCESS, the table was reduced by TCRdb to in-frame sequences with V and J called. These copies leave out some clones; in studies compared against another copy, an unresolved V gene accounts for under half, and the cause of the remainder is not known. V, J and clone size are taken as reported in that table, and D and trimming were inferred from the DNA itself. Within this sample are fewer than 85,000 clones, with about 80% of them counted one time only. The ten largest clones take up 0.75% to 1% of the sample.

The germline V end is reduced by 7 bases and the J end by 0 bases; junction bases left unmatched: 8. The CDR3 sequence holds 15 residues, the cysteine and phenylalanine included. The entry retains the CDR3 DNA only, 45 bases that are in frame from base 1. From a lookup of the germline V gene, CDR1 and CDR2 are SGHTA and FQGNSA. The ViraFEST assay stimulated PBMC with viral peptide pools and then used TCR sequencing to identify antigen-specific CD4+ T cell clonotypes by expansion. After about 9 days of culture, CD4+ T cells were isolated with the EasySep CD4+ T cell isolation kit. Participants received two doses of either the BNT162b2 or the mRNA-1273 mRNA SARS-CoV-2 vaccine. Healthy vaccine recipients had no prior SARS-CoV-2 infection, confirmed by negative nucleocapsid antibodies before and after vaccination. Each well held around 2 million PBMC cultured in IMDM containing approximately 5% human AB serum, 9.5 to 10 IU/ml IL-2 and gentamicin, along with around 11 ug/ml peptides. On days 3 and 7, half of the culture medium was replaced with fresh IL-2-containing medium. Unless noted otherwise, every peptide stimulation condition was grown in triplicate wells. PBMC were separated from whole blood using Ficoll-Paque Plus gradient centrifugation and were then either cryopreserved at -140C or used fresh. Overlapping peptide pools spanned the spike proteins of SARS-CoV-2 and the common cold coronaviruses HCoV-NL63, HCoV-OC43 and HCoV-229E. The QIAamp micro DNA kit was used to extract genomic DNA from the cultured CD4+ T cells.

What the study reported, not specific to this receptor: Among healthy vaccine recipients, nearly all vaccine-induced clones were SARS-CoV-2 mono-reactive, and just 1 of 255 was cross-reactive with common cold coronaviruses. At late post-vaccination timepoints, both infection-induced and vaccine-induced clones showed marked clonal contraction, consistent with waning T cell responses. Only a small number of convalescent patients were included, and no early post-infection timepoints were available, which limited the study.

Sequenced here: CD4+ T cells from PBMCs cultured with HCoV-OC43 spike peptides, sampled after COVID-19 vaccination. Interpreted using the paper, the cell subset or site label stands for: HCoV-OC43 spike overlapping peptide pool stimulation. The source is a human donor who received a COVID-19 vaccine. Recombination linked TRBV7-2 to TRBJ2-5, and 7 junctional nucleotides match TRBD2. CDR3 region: CASTTSRGYQETQYF. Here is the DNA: TGTGCCAGCACCACTTCGCGGGGGTACCAAGAGACCCAGTACTTC.